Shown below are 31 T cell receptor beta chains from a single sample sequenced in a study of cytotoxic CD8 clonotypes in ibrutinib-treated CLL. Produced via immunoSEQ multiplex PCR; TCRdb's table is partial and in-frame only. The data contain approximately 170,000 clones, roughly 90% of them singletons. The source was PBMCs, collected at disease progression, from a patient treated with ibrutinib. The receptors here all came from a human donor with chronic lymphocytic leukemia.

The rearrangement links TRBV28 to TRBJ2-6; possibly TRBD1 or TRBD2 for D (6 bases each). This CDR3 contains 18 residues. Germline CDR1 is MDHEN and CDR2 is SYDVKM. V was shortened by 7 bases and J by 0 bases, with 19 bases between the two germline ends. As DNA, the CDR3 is TGTGCCAGCACCTCAAAGGAGGGACATTTCTCTGGGGCCAACGTCCTGACTTTC. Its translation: CASTSKEGHFSGANVLTF. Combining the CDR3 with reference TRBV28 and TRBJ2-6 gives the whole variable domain DVKVTQSSRYLVKRTGEKVFLECVQDMDHENMFWYRQDPGLGLRLIYFSYDVKMKEKGDIPEGYSVSREKKERFSLILESASTNQTSMYLCASTSKEGHFSGANVLTFGAGSRLTVL.

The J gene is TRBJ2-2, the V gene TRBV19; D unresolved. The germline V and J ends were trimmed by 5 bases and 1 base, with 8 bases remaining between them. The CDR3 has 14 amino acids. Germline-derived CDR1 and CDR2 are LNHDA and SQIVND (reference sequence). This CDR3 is CASSQQQNTGELFF. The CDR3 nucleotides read TGTGCCAGTAGTCAACAGCAGAACACCGGGGAGCTGTTTTTT.

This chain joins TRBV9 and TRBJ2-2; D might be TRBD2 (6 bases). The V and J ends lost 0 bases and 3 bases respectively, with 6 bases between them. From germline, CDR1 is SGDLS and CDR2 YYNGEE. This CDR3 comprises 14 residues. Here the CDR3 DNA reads TGTGCCAGCAGCGTAGGGGGGGACACCGGGGAGCTGTTTTTT. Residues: CASSVGGDTGELFF.

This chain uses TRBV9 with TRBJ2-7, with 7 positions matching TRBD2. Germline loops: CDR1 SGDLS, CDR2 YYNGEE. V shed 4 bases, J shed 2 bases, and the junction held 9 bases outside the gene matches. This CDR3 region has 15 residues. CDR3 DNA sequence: TGTGCCAGCAGCTCGACACCTAGCGGACCCTACGAGCAGTACTTC. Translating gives CASSSTPSGPYEQYF.

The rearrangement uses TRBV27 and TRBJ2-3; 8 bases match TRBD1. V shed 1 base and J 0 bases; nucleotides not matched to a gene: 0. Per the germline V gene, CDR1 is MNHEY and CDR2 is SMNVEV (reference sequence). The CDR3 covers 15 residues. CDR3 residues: CASSLWDRSTDTQYF. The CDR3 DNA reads TGTGCCAGCAGTTTATGGGACAGGAGCACAGATACGCAGTATTTT.

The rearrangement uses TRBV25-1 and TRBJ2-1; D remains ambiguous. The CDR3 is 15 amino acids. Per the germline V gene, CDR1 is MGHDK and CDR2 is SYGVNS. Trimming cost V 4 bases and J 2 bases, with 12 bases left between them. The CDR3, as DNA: TGTGCCAGCAGTGTGGCAGACAAACCCTACAATGAGCAGTTCTTC. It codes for CASSVADKPYNEQFF.

CDR3: CASSIGGGEYTGELFF. CDR3 coding DNA: TGTGCCAGTAGTATAGGGGGAGGGGAGTACACCGGGGAGCTGTTTTTT. The chain has TRBV19 and TRBJ2-2; 7 positions agree with TRBD2. Looked up from germline, CDR1 is LNHDA and CDR2 is SQIVND (reference sequence). Germline trimming cut 1 base from V and 3 bases from J; bases unmatched to any gene: 5. This CDR3 has 16 residues. Together with reference TRBV19 and TRBJ2-2, the CDR3 gives the full variable domain: DGGITQSPKYLFRKEGQNVTLSCEQNLNHDAMYWYRQDPGQGLRLIYYSQIVNDFQKGDIAEGYSVSREKKESFPLTVTSAQKNPTAFYLCASSIGGGEYTGELFFGEGSRLTVL.

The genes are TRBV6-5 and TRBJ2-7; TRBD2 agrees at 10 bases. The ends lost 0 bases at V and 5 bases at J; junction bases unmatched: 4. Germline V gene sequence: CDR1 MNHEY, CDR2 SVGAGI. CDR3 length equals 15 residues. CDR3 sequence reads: CASSYSSGRVHEQYF. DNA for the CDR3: TGTGCCAGCAGTTACTCGAGCGGGAGGGTCCACGAGCAGTACTTC.

CDR3 nucleotide sequence: TGTGCCAGCAGCTTGGCCAATGGTGGCTACACCTTC. It encodes CASSLANGGYTF. The chain has TRBV5-6 and TRBJ1-2, with D hard to call. Germline loops: CDR1 SGHDT, CDR2 YYEEEE. The CDR3 consists of 12 residues. V lost 0 bases to trimming and J lost 7 bases, with 7 bases between them. The variable domain in full, with the rest retrieved from reference TRBV5-6 and TRBJ1-2, is DAGVTQSPTHLIKTRGQQVTLRCSPKSGHDTVSWYQQALGQGPQFIFQYYEEEERQRGNFPDRFSGHQFPNYSSELNVNALLLGDSALYLCASSLANGGYTFGSGTRLTVV.

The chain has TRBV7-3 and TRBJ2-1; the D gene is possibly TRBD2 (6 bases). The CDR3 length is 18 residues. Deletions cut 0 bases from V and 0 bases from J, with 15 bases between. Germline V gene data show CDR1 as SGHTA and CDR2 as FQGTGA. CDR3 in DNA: TGTGCCAGCAGCTTAACAGGAGGAGGGTCAAGCTCCTACAATGAGCAGTTCTTC. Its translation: CASSLTGGGSSSYNEQFF.

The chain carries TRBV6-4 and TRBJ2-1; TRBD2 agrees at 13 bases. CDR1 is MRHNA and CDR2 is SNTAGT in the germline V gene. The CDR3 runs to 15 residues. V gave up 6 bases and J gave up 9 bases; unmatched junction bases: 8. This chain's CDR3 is CASSRLAGGLGEQFF. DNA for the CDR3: TGTGCCAGCAGCAGACTAGCGGGAGGTTTGGGTGAGCAGTTCTTC.

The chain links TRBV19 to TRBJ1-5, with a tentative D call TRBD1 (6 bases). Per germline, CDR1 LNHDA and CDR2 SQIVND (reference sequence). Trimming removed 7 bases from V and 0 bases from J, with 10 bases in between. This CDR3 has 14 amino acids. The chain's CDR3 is CASNPDSSNQPQHF. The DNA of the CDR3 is TGTGCCAGTAACCCGGACAGTAGCAATCAGCCCCAGCATTTT. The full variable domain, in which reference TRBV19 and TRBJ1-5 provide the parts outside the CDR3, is DGGITQSPKYLFRKEGQNVTLSCEQNLNHDAMYWYRQDPGQGLRLIYYSQIVNDFQKGDIAEGYSVSREKKESFPLTVTSAQKNPTAFYLCASNPDSSNQPQHFGDGTRLSIL.

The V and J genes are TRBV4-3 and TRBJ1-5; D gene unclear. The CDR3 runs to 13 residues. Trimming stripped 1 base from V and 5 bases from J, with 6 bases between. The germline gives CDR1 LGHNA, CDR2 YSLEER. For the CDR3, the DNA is TGCGCCAGCAGCCAAGTAGGTGATCAGCCCCAGCATTTT. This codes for CASSQVGDQPQHF.

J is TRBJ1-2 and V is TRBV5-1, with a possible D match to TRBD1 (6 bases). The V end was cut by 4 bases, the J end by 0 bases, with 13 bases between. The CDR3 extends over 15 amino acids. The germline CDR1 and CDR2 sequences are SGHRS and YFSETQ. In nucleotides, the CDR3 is TGCGCCAGCAGCCCTCGGGGGCCAGCTAACTATGGCTACACCTTC. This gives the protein CASSPRGPANYGYTF.

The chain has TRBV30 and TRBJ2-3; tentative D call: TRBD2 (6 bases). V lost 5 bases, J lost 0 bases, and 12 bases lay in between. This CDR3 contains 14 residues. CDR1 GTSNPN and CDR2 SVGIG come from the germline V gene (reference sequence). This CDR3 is CAWFLSGSTDTQYF. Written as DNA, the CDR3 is TGTGCCTGGTTCCTAAGCGGGAGCACAGATACGCAGTATTTT.

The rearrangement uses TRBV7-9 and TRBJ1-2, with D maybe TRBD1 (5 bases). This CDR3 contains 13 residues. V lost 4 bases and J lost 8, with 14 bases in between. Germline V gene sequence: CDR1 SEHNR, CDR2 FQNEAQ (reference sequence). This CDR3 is CASSSIGTPGYTF. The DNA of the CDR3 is TGTGCCAGCAGCTCGATCGGGACCCCCGGCTACACCTTC.

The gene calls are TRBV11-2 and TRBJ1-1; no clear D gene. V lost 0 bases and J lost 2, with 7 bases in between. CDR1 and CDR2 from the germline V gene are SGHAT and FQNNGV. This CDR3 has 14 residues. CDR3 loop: CASSLDLGNTEAFF. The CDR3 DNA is TGTGCCAGCAGCTTAGATCTGGGTAACACTGAAGCTTTCTTT.

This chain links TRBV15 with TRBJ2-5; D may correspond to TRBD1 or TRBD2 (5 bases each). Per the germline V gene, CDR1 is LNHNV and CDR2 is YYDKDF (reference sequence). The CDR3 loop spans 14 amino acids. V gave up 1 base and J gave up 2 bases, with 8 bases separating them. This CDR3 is CATSRGDRQETQYF. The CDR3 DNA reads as TGTGCCACCAGCAGAGGGGACCGTCAAGAGACCCAGTACTTC. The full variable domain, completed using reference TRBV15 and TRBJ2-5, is DAMVIQNPRYQVTQFGKPVTLSCSQTLNHNVMYWYQQKSSQAPKLLFHYYDKDFNNEADTPDNFQSRRPNTSFCFLDIRSPGLGDTAMYLCATSRGDRQETQYFGPGTRLLVL.

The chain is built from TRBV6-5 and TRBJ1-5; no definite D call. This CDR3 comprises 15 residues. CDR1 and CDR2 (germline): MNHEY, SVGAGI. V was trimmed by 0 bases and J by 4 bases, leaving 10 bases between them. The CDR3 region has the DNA TGTGCCAGCAGTTACTCGTTTGACGATAATCAGCCCCAGCATTTT. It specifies CASSYSFDDNQPQHF.

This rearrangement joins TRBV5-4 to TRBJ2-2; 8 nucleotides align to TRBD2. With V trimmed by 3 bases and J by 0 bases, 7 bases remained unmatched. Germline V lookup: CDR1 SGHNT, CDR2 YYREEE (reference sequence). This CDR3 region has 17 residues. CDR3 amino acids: CASSSQPGGTNTGELFF. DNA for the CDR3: TGTGCCAGCAGCTCCCAGCCGGGAGGGACGAACACCGGGGAGCTGTTTTTT.

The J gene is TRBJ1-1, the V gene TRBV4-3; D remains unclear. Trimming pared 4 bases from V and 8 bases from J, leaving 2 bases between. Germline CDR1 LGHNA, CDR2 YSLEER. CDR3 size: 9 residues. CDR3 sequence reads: CASSPEAFF. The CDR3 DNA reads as TGCGCCAGCAGCCCAGAAGCTTTCTTT.

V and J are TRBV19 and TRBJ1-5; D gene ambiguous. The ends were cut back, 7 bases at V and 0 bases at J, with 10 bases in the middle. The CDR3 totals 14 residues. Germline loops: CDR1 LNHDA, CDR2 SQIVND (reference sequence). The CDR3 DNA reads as TGTGCCAGTACCCTACGCGGTAGCAATCAGCCCCAGCATTTT. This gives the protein CASTLRGSNQPQHF.

The chain's CDR3 is CASSLHGTVVWYF. In DNA form, the CDR3 reads TGTGCCAGCAGCCTACATGGGACGGTCGTATGGTACTTC. This chain joins TRBV28 and TRBJ2-7; D is possibly TRBD1 or TRBD2 (5 bases each). The CDR3 is 13 amino acids. Germline assignment: CDR1 MDHEN and CDR2 SYDVKM. With 6 bases removed from V and 12 bases from J, the gap between germline ends came to 21 bases.

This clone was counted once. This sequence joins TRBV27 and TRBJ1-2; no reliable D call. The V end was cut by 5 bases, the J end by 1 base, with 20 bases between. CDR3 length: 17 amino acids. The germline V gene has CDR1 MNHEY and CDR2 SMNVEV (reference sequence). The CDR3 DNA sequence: TGTGCCAGCAGTAGGACGGGTTACCGGGGTGATAACTATGGCTACACCTTC. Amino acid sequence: CASSRTGYRGDNYGYTF.

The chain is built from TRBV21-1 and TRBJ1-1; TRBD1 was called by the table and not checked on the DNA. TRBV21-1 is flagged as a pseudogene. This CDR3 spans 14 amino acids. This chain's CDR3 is CASSWDRMNTEAFF. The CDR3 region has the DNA TGTGCCAGCAGCTGGGACAGAATGAACACTGAAGCTTTCTTT.

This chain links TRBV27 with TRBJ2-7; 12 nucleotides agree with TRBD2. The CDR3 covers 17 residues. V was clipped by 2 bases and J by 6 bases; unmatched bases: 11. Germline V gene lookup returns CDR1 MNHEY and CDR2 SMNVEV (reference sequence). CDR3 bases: TGTGCCAGCAGTTTAAGGTCGTCTAGCGGGAGGGGTGGCGAGCAGTACTTC. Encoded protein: CASSLRSSSGRGGEQYF.

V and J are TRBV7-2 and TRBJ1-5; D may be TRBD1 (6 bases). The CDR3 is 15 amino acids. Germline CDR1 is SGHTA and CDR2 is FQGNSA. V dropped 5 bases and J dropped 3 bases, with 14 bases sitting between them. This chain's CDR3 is CASSKEQGPNQPQHF. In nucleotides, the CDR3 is TGTGCCAGCAGCAAGGAACAGGGTCCCAATCAGCCCCAGCATTTT.

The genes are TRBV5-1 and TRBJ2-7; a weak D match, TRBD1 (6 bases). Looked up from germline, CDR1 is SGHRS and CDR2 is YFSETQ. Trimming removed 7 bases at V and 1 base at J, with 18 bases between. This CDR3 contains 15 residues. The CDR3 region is CASRESFDRSYEQYF. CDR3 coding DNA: TGCGCCAGCCGGGAAAGCTTCGACAGGTCCTACGAGCAGTACTTC.

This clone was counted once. The CDR3 region is CASSSKGGVGPTEAFF. CDR3 coding DNA: TGTGCCAGCAGTTCTAAGGGGGGGGTGGGCCCCACTGAAGCTTTCTTT. The rearrangement joins TRBV27 to TRBJ1-1; tentative D call: TRBD1 (6 bases). Germline V gene sequence: CDR1 MNHEY, CDR2 SMNVEV (reference sequence). V lost 4 bases to trimming and J lost 4 bases, with 19 bases between them. The CDR3 spans 16 residues.

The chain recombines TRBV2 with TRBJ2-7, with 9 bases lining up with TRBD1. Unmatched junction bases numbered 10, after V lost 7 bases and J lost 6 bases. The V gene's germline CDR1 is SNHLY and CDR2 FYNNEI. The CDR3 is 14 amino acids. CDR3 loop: CASNPGQGIGEQYF. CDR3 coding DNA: TGTGCCAGCAACCCCGGACAGGGGATTGGCGAGCAGTACTTC.

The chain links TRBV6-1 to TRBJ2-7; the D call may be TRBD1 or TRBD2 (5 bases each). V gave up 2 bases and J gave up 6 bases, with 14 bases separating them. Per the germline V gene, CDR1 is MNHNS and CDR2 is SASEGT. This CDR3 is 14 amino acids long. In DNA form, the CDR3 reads TGTGCCAGCAGTGAACGGTGGGGACCCGGCGAGCAGTACTTC. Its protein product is CASSERWGPGEQYF.